This T cell receptor beta chain emerged from a study of cytomegalovirus exposure and HLA in healthy donors. Study results and caveats: HLA alleles showed associations with 16,951 TCR beta sequences in a later analysis, at a 0.05 false discovery rate.

With regard to this clone: As yet, its antigen is unknown.

In the PCR, 60 Vbeta and 13 Jbeta primers were used. Measured with immunoSEQ multiplex PCR; TCRdb has only the in-frame clones, and not every one. The profile shows about 160,000 clones, 68% of them singletons. The germline V gene encodes CDR1 MDHEN and CDR2 SYDVKM. Trimming took 3 bases from V and 3 from J; bases not matched to a gene: 4. The CDR3 runs 15 residues. The chain links TRBV28 to TRBJ2-2; the match to TRBD1 covers 7 bases. The sequence was obtained from a woman younger than 30 in good health and CMV-seropositive. The sample taken for sequencing was PBMCs. CDR3 in amino acids: CASSLTGSDTGELFF. The CDR3 DNA is TGTGCCAGCAGTTTGACAGGGTCGGACACCGGGGAGCTGTTTTTT.